This T cell receptor (beta chain) was profiled in a study of control samples from healthy donors and cancer patients. Libraries were prepared by immunoSEQ multiplex PCR; TCRdb keeps only in-frame clonotypes and omits some of them. The sample consists of 40,000 to 50,000 clones, 93% of them appearing once. CDR3 size: 14 residues. Germline CDR1 is LNHDA and CDR2 is SQIVND (reference sequence). Between the trimmed V and J ends, which lost 5 bases and 6 bases, there was a span of 17 bases. Sequencing input: PBMCs. The rearrangement joins TRBV19 to TRBJ2-7; D is possibly TRBD2 (6 bases). This receptor was taken from a woman aged 50 to 60 with head and neck cancer. The DNA for the CDR3 is TGTGCCAGTAGTCCTCAACGGGGGTCCCTCGAGCAGTACTTC. Its protein product is CASSPQRGSLEQYF.